The clone carrying this T cell receptor beta chain showed up just once. 13 Jbeta primers and 60 Vbeta primers were used for the PCR. This table comes from immunoSEQ multiplex PCR, and its TCRdb copy is limited to in-frame clones, with some not included. Here the sample spans around 200,000 clones, 60% to 80% being singletons. This entry comes from a study of cytomegalovirus exposure and HLA in healthy donors. This TCR derives from a male donor in good health and CMV-seronegative. Sequenced sample: PBMCs.

CDR3 in amino acids: CASSLGGANEKLFF. CDR3 sequence (DNA): TGCGCCAGCAGCTTGGGGGGGGCTAATGAAAAACTGTTTTTT. The genes are TRBV5-1 and TRBJ1-4; weak D call: TRBD1 (5 bases). V gave up 0 bases and J gave up 3 bases, with 6 bases separating them. CDR1 is SGHRS and CDR2 is YFSETQ in the germline V gene. This CDR3 has 14 residues. Full variable domain (rest looked up from reference TRBV5-1 and TRBJ1-4): KAGVTQTPRYLIKTRGQQVTLSCSPISGHRSVSWYQQTPGQGLQFLFEYFSETQRNKGNFPGRFSGRQFSNSRSEMNVSTLELGDSALYLCASSLGGANEKLFFGSGTQLSVL.